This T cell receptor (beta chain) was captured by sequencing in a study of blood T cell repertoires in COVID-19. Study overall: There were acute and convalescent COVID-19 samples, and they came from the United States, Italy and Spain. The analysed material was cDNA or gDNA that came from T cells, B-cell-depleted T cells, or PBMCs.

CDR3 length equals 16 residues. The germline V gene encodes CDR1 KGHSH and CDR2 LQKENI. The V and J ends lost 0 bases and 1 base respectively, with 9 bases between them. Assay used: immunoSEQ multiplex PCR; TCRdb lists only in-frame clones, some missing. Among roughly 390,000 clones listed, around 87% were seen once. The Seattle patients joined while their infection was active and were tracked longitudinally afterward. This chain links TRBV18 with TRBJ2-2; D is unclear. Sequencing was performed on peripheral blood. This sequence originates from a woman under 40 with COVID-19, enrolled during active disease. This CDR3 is CASSPPSGRNTGELFF. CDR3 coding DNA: TGTGCCAGCTCACCACCGAGTGGTAGGAACACCGGGGAGCTGTTTTTT.